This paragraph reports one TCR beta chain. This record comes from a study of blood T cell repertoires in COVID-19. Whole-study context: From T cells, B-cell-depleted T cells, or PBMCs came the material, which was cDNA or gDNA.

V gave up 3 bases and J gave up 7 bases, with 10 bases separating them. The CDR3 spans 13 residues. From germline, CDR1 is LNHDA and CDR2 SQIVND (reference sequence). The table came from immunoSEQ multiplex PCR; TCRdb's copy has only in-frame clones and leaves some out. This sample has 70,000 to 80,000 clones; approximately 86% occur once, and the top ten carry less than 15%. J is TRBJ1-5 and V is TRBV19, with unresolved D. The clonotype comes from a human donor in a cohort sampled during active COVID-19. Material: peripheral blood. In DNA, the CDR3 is TGTGCCAGTAGTATCGGGATGGGCCAGCCCCAGCATTTT. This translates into CASSIGMGQPQHF.